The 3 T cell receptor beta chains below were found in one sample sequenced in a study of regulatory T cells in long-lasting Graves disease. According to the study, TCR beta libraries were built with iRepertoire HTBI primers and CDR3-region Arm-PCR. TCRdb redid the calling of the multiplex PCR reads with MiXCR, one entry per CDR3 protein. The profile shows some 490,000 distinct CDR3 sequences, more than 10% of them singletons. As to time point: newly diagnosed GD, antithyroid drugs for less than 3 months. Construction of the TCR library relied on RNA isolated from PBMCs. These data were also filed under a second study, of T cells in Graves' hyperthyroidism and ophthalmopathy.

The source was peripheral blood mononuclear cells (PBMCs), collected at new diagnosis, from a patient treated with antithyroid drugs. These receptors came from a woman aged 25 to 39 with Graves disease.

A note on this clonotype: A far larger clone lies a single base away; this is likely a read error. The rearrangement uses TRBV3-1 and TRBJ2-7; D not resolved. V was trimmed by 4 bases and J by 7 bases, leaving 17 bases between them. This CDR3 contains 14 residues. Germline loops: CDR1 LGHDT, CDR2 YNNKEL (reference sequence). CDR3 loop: CASSPYGRYNEQYF. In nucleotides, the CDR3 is TGTGCCAGCAGCCCATACGGGCGCTACAATGAGCAGTACTTC.

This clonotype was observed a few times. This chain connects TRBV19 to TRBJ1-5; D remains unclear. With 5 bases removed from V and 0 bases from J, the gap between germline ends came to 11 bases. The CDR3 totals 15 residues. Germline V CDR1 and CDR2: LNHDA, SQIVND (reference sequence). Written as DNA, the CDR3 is TGTGCCAGTAGTTATCGCCACTATAGCAATCAGCCCCAGCATTTT. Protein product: CASSYRHYSNQPQHF.

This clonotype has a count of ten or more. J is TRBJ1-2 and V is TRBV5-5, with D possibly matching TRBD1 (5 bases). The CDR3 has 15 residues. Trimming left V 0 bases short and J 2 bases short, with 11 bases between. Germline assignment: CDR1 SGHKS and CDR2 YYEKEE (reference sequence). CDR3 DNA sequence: TGTGCCAGCAGCTTGGAGTATGGGGCAAACTATGGCTACACCTTC. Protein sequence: CASSLEYGANYGYTF. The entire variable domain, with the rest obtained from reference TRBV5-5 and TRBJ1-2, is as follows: DAGVTQSPTHLIKTRGQQVTLRCSPISGHKSVSWYQQVLGQGPQFIFQYYEKEERGRGNFPDRFSARQFPNYSSELNVNALLLGDSALYLCASSLEYGANYGYTFGSGTRLTVV.